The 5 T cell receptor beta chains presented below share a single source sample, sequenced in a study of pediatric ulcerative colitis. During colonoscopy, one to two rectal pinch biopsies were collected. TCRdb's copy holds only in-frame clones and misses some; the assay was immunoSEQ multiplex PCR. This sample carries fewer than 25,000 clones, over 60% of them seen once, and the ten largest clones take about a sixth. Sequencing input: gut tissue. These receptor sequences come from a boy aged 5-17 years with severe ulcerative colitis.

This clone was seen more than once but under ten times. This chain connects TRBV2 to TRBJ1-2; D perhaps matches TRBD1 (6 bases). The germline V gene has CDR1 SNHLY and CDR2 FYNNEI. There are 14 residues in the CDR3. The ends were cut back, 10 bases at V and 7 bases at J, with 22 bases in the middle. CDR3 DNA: TGTGCCAACGACCCTGCCGGGGGGCGATCTGGCTACACCTTC. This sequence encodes CANDPAGGRSGYTF. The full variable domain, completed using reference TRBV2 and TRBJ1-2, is EPEVTQTPSHQVTQMGQEVILRCVPISNHLYFYWYRQILGQKVEFLVSFYNNEISEKSEIFDDQFSVERPDGSNFTLKIRSTKLEDSAMYFCANDPAGGRSGYTFGSGTRLTVV.

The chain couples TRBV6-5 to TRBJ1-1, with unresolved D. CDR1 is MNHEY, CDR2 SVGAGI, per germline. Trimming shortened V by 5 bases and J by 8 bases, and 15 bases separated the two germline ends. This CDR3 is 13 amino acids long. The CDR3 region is CASSPAVGMEAFF. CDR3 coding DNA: TGTGCCAGCAGTCCCGCCGTGGGGATGGAAGCTTTCTTT.

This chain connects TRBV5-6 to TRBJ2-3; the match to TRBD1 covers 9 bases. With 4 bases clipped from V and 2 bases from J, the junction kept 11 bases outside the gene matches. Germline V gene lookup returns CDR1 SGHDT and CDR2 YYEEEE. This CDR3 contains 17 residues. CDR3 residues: CASSPSGTGRFTDTQYF. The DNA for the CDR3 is TGTGCCAGCAGCCCAAGCGGGACAGGGAGATTCACAGATACGCAGTATTTT.

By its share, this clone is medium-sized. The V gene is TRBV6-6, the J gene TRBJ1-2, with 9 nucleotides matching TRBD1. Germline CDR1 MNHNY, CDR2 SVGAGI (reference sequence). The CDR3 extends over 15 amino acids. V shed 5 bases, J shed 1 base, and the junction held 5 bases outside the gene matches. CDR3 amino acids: CASSTRQGGNYGYTF. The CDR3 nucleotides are TGTGCCAGCAGTACCCGACAGGGGGGTAACTATGGCTACACCTTC.

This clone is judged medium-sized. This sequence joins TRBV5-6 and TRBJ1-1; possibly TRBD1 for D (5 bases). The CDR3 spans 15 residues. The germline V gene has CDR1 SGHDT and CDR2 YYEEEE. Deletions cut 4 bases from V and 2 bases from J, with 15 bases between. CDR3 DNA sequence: TGTGCCAGCAGCGACCGCAGGGAACCTAACACTGAAGCTTTCTTT. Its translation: CASSDRREPNTEAFF. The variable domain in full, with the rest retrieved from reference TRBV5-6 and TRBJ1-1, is DAGVTQSPTHLIKTRGQQVTLRCSPKSGHDTVSWYQQALGQGPQFIFQYYEEEERQRGNFPDRFSGHQFPNYSSELNVNALLLGDSALYLCASSDRREPNTEAFFGQGTRLTVV.